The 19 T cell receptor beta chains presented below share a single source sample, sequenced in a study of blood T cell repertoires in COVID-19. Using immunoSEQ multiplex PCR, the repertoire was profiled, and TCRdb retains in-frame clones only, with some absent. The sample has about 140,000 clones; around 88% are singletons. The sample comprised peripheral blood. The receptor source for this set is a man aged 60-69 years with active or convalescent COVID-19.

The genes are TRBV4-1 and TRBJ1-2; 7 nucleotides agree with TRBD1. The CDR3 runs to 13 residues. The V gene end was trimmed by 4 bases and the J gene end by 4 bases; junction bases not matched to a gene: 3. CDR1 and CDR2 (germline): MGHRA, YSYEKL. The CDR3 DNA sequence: TGCGCCAGCAGCCTCCGGGACAGCTATGGCTACACCTTC. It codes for CASSLRDSYGYTF.

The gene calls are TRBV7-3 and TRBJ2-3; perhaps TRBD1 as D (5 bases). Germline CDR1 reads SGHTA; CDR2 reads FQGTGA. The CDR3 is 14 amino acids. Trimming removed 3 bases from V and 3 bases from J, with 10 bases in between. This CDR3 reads CASSFRTQTDTQYF. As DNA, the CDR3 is TGTGCCAGCAGCTTTAGGACACAAACAGATACGCAGTATTTT.

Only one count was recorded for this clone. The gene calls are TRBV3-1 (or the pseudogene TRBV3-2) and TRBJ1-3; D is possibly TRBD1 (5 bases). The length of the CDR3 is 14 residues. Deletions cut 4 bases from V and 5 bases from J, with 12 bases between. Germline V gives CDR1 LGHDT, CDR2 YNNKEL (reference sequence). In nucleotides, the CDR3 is TGTGCCAGCAGCCCCGGGCAGGGAAGAAACACCATATATTTT. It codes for CASSPGQGRNTIYF.

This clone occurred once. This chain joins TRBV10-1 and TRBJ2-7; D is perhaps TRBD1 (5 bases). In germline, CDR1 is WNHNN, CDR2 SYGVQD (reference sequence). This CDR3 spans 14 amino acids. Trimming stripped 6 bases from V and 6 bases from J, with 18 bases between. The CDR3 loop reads CASRKTRARSEQYF. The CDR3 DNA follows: TGCGCCAGCAGAAAAACCAGGGCCCGCTCCGAGCAGTACTTC.

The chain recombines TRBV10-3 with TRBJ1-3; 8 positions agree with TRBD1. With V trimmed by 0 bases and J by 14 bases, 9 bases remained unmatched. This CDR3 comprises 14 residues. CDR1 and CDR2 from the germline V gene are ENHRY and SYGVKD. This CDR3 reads CAISESMQGAPVYF. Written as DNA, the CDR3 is TGTGCCATCAGTGAGTCGATGCAGGGGGCACCCGTATATTTT.

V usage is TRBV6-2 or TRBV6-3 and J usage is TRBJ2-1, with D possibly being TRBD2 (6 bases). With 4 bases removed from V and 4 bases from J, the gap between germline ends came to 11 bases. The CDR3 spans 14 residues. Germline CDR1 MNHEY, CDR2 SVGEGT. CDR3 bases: TGTGCCAGCAGTTTTCGCGGGATTTACAATGAGCAGTTCTTC. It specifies CASSFRGIYNEQFF.

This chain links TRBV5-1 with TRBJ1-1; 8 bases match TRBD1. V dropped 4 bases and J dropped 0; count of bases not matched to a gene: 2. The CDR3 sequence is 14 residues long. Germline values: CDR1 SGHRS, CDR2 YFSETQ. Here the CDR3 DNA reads TGCGCCAGCAGCGGACAGGGTTTGAACACTGAAGCTTTCTTT. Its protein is CASSGQGLNTEAFF.

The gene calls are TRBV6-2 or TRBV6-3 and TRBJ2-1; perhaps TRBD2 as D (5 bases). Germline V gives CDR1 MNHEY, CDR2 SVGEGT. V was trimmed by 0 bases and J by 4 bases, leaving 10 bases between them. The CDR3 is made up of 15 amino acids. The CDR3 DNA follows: TGTGCCAGCAGTTACTCGGCGGGCCAATACAATGAGCAGTTCTTC. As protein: CASSYSAGQYNEQFF.

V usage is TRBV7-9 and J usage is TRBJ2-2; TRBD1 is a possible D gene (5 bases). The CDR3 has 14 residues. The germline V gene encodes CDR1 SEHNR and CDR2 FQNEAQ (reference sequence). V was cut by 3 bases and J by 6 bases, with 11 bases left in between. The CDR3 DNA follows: TGTGCCAGCAGCTTGGCAGGGTTGCCCGGGGAGCTGTTTTTT. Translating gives CASSLAGLPGELFF.

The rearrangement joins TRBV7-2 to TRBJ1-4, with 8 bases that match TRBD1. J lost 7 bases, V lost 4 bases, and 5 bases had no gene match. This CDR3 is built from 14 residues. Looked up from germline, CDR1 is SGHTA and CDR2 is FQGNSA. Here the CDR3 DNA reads TGTGCCAGCAGCTGGCCAGGGGGCATTGAAAAACTGTTTTTT. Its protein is CASSWPGGIEKLFF.

In DNA, the CDR3 is TGTGCCAGCAGCCAAGGACAGACTGACAATGAGCAGTTCTTC. Its translation is CASSQGQTDNEQFF. The chain links TRBV4-2 to TRBJ2-1, with D perhaps TRBD1 (5 bases). Germline loops: CDR1 LGHNA, CDR2 YNFKEQ. The germline V and J ends were trimmed by 1 base and 5 bases, with 9 bases remaining between them. The CDR3 has 14 amino acids.

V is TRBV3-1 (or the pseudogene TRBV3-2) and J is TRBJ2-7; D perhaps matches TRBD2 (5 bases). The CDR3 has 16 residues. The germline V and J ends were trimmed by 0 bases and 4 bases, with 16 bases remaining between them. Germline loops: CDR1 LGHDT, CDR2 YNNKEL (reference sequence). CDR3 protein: CASSQDRRIGNYEQYF. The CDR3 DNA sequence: TGTGCCAGCAGCCAAGATAGGAGGATCGGGAATTACGAGCAGTACTTC.

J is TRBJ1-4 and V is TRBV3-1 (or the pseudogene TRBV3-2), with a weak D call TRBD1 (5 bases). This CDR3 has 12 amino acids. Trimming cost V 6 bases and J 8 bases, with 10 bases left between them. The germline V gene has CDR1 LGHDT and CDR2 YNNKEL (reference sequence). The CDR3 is CASRQGSEKLFF. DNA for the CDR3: TGTGCCAGCAGGCAGGGTTCCGAAAAACTGTTTTTT.

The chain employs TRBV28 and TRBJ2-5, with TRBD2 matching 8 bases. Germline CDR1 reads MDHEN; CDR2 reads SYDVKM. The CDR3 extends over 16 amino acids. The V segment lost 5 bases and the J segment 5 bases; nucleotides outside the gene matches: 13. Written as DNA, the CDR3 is TGTGCCAGCAGTCCCGCGGCGGGAGGTGGTCACGAGACCCAGTACTTC. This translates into CASSPAAGGGHETQYF. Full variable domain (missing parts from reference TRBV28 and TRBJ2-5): DVKVTQSSRYLVKRTGEKVFLECVQDMDHENMFWYRQDPGLGLRLIYFSYDVKMKEKGDIPEGYSVSREKKERFSLILESASTNQTSMYLCASSPAAGGGHETQYFGPGTRLLVL.

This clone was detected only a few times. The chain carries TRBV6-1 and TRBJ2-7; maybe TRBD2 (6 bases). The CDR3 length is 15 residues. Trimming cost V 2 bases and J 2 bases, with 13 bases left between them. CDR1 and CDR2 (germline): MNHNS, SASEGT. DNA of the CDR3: TGTGCCAGCAGTGAATCGCTAGCGAGGGCCTACGAGCAGTACTTC. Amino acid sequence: CASSESLARAYEQYF.

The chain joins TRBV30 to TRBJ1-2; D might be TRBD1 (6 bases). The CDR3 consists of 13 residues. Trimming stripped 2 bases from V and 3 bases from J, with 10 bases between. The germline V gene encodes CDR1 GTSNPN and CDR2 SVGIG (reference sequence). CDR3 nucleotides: TGTGCCTGGAGTTCCGGGACATACTATGGCTACACCTTC. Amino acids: CAWSSGTYYGYTF.

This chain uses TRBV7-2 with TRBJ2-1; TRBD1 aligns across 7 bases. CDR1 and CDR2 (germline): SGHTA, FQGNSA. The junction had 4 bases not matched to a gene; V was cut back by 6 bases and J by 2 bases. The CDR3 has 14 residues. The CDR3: CASRTGTAYNEQFF. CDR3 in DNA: TGTGCCAGCAGAACCGGGACAGCCTACAATGAGCAGTTCTTC. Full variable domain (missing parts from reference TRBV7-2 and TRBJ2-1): GAGVSQSPSNKVTEKGKDVELRCDPISGHTALYWYRQSLGQGLEFLIYFQGNSAPDKSGLPSDRFSAERTGGSVSTLTIQRTQQEDSAVYLCASRTGTAYNEQFFGPGTRLTVL.

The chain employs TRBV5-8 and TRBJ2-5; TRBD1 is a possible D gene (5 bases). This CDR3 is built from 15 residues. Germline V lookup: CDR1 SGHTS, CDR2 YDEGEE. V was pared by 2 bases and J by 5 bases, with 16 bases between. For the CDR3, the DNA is TGTGCCAGCAGCTTTCTGGACACCCGGGTGGAGACCCAGTACTTC. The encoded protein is CASSFLDTRVETQYF.

In DNA form, the CDR3 reads TGTGCCAGCAGTGAATGGGGAGCGGGAGGCCGAAGCACAGATACGCAGTATTTT. Amino acid sequence: CASSEWGAGGRSTDTQYF. The chain couples TRBV2 to TRBJ2-3, with 9 bases that match TRBD2. The CDR3 contains 18 residues. Germline loops: CDR1 SNHLY, CDR2 FYNNEI. With V trimmed by 2 bases and J by 0 bases, 9 bases remained unmatched. Drawing the rest from reference TRBV2 and TRBJ2-3, the complete variable domain is EPEVTQTPSHQVTQMGQEVILRCVPISNHLYFYWYRQILGQKVEFLVSFYNNEISEKSEIFDDQFSVERPDGSNFTLKIRSTKLEDSAMYFCASSEWGAGGRSTDTQYFGPGTRLTVL.